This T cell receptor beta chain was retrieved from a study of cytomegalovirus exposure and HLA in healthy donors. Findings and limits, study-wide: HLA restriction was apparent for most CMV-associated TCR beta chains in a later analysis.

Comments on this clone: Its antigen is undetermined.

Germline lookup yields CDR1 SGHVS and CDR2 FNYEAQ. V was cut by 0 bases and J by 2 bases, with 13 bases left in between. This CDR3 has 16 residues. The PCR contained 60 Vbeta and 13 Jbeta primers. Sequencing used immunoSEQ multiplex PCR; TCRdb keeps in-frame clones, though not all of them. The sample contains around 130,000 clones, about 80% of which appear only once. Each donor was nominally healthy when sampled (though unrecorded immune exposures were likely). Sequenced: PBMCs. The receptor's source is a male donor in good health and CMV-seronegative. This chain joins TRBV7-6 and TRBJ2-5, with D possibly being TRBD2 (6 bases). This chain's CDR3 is CASSLAAAGFQETQYF. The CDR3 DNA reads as TGTGCCAGCAGCTTAGCGGCGGCGGGATTTCAAGAGACCCAGTACTTC.